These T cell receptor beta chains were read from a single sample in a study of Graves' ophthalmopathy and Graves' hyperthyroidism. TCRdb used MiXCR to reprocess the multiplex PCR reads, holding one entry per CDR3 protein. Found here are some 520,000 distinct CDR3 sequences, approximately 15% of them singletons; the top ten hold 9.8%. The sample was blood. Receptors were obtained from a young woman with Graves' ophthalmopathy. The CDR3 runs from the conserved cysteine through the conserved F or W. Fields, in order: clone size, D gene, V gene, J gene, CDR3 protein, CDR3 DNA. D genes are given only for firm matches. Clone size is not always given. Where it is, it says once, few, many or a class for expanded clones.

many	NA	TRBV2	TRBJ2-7	CASSPTASGQYF	TGTGCCAGCAGTCCAACAGCCTCGGGGCAGTACTTC
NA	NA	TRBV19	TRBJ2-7	CASSPTMSLWQYF	TGTGCCAGTAGTCCTACAATGTCTTTGTGGCAGTACTTC
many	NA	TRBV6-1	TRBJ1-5	CASSEGGQPQHF	TGTGCCAGCAGTGAGGGGGGTCAGCCCCAGCATTTT
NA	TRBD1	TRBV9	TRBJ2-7	CASSVGDRDRYEQYF	TGTGCCAGCAGCGTCGGGGACAGGGATCGTTACGAGCAGTACTTC
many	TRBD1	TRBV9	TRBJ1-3	CASSIGTGISGNTIYF	TGTGCCAGCAGCATCGGGACAGGCATTTCTGGAAACACCATATATTTT
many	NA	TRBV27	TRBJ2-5	CASIPGWGETQYF	TGTGCCAGCATACCGGGTTGGGGAGAGACCCAGTACTTC
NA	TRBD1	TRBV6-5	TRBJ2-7	CASSQSDRNLYF	TGTGCCAGCAGTCAGTCGGACAGGAATCTGTACTTC
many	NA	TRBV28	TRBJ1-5	CASSYDGLNQPQHF	TGTGCCAGCAGCTACGACGGGCTCAATCAGCCCCAGCATTTT
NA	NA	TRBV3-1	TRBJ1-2	CASSQEVVRLGGGYTF	TGTGCCAGCAGCCAAGAAGTAGTGCGCCTGGGCGGCGGCTACACCTTC
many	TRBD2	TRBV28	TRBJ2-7	CASSQSGSNSYEQYF	TGTGCCAGCAGCCAAAGCGGGAGTAACTCCTACGAGCAGTACTTC
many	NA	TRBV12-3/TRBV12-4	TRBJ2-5	CASSSLTRQETQYF	TGTGCCAGCAGTTCCTTGACTAGACAAGAGACCCAGTACTTC
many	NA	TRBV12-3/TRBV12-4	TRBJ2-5	CASRHVGAAGAQYF	TGTGCCAGCAGGCACGTGGGGGCCGCTGGGGCCCAGTACTTC
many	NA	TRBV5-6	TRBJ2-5	CASSLWETGEQETQYF	TGTGCCAGCAGCTTGTGGGAAACGGGGGAGCAAGAGACCCAGTACTTC
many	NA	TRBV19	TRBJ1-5	CASSISHPNQPQHF	TGTGCCAGTAGTATATCACACCCGAATCAGCCCCAGCATTTT
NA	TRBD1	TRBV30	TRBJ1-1	CALGQGGSRGRNTEAFF	TGTGCCTTGGGACAGGGAGGGTCGCGGGGGAGGAACACTGAAGCTTTCTTT
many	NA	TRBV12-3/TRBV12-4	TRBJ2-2	CAWGWSSGELFF	TGTGCTTGGGGGTGGTCCTCGGGGGAGCTGTTTTTT
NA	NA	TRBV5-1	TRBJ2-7	CASSPEQYF	TGCGCCAGCAGCCCGGAGCAGTACTTC
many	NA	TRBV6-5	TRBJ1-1	CASVHWDTEAFF	TGTGCCAGCGTCCATTGGGACACTGAAGCTTTCTTT
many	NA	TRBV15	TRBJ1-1	CATSRDRGDTEAFF	TGTGCCACCAGCAGAGATAGGGGTGACACTGAAGCTTTCTTT
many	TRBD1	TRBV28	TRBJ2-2	CASSSAGGQATGELFF	TGTGCCAGCAGTTCTGCAGGGGGCCAGGCCACCGGGGAGCTGTTTTTT
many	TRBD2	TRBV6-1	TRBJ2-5	CASSGLAGAQGETQYF	TGTGCCAGCAGCGGACTAGCGGGGGCCCAAGGGGAGACCCAGTACTTC
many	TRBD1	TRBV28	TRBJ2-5	CASSQFDRDQETQYF	TGTGCCAGCAGCCAATTCGACAGGGACCAAGAGACCCAGTACTTC
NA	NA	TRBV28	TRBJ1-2	CASSAGGPEWYTF	TGTGCCAGCAGCGCCGGGGGGCCGGAGTGGTACACCTTC
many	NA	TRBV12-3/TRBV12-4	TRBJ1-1	CASSLLETGAEAFF	TGTGCCAGCAGTTTATTAGAGACGGGGGCTGAAGCTTTCTTT
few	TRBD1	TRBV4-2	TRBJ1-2	CASSRGGPGQGDYGYTF	TGTGCCAGCAGCAGAGGAGGCCCGGGACAGGGGGACTATGGCTACACCTTC
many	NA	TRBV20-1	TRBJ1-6	CSASQSSYNSPLHF	TGCAGTGCTAGTCAAAGCTCCTATAATTCACCCCTCCACTTT
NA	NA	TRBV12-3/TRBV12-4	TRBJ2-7	CTSSLSRGAGEQYF	TGTACCAGCAGTTTATCTCGGGGGGCGGGGGAGCAGTACTTC
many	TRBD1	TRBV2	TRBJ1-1	CASRSFQGARRNTEAFF	TGTGCCAGCAGATCTTTCCAGGGGGCGAGGAGGAACACTGAAGCTTTCTTT
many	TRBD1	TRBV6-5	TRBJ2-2	CASSYGQGLNTGELFF	TGTGCCAGCAGTTACGGACAGGGTTTGAACACCGGGGAGCTGTTTTTT
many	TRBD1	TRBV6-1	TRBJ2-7	CASTPTTGSYEQYF	TGTGCCAGCACCCCCACGACAGGGTCCTACGAGCAGTACTTC
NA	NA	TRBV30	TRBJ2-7	CAWSRDMNYEQYF	TGTGCCTGGAGTCGGGACATGAACTACGAGCAGTACTTC
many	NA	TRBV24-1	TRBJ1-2	CATSDNRARGYTF	TGTGCCACCAGTGATAACAGGGCGCGTGGCTACACCTTC
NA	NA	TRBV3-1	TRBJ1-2	CASSQSNNGYTF	TGTGCCAGCAGCCAATCTAACAACGGCTACACCTTC
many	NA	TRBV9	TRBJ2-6	CASSVVGGNTRGANVLTF	TGTGCCAGCAGCGTAGTGGGGGGCAATACGAGAGGGGCCAACGTCCTGACTTTC
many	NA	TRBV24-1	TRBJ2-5	CATTDSRGPETQYF	TGTGCCACCACCGACAGTAGGGGTCCAGAGACCCAGTACTTC
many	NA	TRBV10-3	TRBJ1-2	CAISPRGTSANYGYTF	TGTGCCATCAGTCCAAGAGGTACATCCGCTAACTATGGCTACACCTTC
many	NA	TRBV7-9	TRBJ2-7	CASSQQGRYEQYF	TGTGCCAGCAGCCAACAGGGACGGTACGAGCAGTACTTC
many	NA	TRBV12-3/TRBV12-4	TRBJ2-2	CASSQKGGHAGELFF	TGTGCCAGCAGTCAAAAGGGGGGTCATGCCGGGGAGCTGTTTTTT
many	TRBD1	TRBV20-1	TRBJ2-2	CSANRGVYTGELFF	TGCAGTGCAAACAGGGGGGTATACACCGGGGAGCTGTTTTTT
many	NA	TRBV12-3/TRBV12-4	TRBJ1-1	CASSLGGVKTEAFF	TGTGCCAGCAGTTTAGGCGGAGTGAAAACTGAAGCTTTCTTT
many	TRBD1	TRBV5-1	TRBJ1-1	CASSFWRGRYTEAFF	TGCGCCAGCAGCTTCTGGAGGGGGCGATACACTGAAGCTTTCTTT
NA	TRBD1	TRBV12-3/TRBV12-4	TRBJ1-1	CASTMDRENTEAFF	TGTGCCAGCACCATGGACAGGGAGAACACTGAAGCTTTCTTT
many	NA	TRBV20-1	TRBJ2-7	CSASVWGSSYEQYF	TGCAGTGCTAGTGTTTGGGGTTCCTCCTACGAGCAGTACTTC
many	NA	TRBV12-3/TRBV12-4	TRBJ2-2	CASSPPAQRELFF	TGTGCCAGCAGTCCTCCCGCTCAGAGGGAGCTGTTTTTT
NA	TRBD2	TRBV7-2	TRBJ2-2	CASSYLTGTSGASNTGELCF	TGTGCCAGCAGCTACCTTACCGGGACTAGCGGTGCCTCGAACACCGGGGAGCTGTGTTTT
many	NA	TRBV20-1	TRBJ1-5	CSASSRDNQPQHF	TGCAGTGCTAGTAGCAGGGACAATCAGCCCCAGCATTTT
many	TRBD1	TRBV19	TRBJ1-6	CASGDSYNSPLHF	TGTGCCAGCGGGGACAGCTATAATTCACCCCTCCACTTT
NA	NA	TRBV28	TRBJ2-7	CASTPQWVYEQYF	TGTGCCAGCACCCCCCAGTGGGTCTACGAGCAGTACTTC
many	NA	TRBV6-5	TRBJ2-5	CASSNGGLQETKYF	TGTGCCAGCAGTAACGGGGGGCTCCAAGAGACCAAGTACTTC
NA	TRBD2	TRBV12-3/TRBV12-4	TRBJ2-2	CASSPPNGLAGVSGELFF	TGTGCCAGCAGTCCCCCCAACGGACTAGCGGGAGTATCCGGGGAGCTGTTTTTT
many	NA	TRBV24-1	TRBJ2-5	CATSDPTTGEGETQYF	TGTGCCACCAGTGATCCGACGACAGGGGAGGGAGAGACCCAGTACTTC
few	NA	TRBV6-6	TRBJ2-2	CASERDTVSFRFENTGELFF	TGTGCCAGCGAACGGGACACAGTTTCTTTCCGTTTCGAGAACACCGGGGAGCTGTTTTTT